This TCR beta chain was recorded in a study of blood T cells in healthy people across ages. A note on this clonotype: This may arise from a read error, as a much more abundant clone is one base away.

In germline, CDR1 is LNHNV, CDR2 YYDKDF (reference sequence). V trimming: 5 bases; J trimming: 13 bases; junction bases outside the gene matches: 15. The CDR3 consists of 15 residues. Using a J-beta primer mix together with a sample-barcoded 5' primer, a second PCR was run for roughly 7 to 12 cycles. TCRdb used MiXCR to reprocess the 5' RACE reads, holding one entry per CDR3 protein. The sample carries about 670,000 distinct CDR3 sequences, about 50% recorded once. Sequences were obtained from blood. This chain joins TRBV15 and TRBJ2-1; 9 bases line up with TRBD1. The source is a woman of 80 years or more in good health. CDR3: CATSAGQGNQETQFF. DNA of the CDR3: TGTGCCACCAGCGCGGGACAGGGAAACCAAGAGACCCAGTTCTTC.